This T cell receptor (beta chain) appears in the sequencing data of a study of identical twins. TCRdb analysed the 5' RACE reads with MiXCR anew, one entry per CDR3 protein. This table holds 1.5 million to 2 million distinct CDR3 sequences, about 32% found once. Many counts were recorded for this clonotype. Looked up from germline, CDR1 is MNHEY and CDR2 is SMNVEV (reference sequence). V lost 4 bases to trimming and J lost 0 bases, with 6 bases between them. This CDR3 is 14 amino acids long. The receptor was isolated from a newborn girl in good health. The chain recombines TRBV27 with TRBJ1-4, with no clear D. Source material: cord blood. CDR3 residues: CASSSVATNEKLFF. CDR3 DNA: TGTGCCAGCAGTTCCGTTGCAACTAATGAAAAACTGTTTTTT.